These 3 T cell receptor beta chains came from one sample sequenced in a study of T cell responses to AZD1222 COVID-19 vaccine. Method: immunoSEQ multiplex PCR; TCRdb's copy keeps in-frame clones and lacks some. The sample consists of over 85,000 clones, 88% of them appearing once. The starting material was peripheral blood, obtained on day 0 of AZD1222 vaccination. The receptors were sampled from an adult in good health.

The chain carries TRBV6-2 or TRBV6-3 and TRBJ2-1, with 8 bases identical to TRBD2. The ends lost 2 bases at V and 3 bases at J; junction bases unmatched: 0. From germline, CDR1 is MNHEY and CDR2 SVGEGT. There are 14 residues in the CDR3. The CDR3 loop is CASSYGTSYNEQFF. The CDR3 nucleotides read TGTGCCAGCAGTTACGGGACTAGCTACAATGAGCAGTTCTTC.

The CDR3 DNA is TGCGCCAGCAGCTTGGGTATGGGCTCAGTGGCTGAAGCTTTCTTT. This encodes CASSLGMGSVAEAFF. The V gene is TRBV5-1, the J gene TRBJ1-1; the D is unclear. Germline CDR1 reads SGHRS; CDR2 reads YFSETQ. The CDR3 is 15 residues long. V lost 0 bases to trimming and J lost 6 bases, with 15 bases between them.

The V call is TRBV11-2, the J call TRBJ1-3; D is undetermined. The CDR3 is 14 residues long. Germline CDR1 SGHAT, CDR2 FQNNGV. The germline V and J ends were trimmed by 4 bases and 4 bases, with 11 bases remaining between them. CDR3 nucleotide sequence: TGTGCCAGCAGCTCCACTAGAAGGGGAAACACCATATATTTT. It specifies CASSSTRRGNTIYF.